This entry lists 17 T cell receptor beta chains sequenced from one sample in a study of OX40 agonist ivuxolimab in advanced cancers. Produced via immunoSEQ multiplex PCR; TCRdb's table is partial and in-frame only. This table has over 55,000 clones, roughly 86% appearing once. This material consisted of CD4+ or CD8+ T cells sorted from blood, taken in a trial of the OX40 agonist ivuxolimab. These receptors were obtained from an adult with an advanced solid tumor such as melanoma, head and neck, liver or kidney cancer.

The rearrangement links TRBV7-8 to TRBJ2-7, with unresolved D. Germline-derived CDR1 and CDR2 are SGHVS and FQNEAQ. The CDR3 is made up of 11 amino acids. Trimming took off 1 base at V and 9 bases at J, with 7 bases between the two ends. CDR3 region: CASSLGEAQYV. DNA of the CDR3: TGTGCCAGCAGCTTAGGTGAGGCGCAGTACGTC.

A note on this clone: It is unclear where the CDR3 begins or ends on the DNA, so no DNA is shown, and the CDR3 is as TCRdb lists it. V is TRBV27 and J is TRBJ2-3; the DNA was not compared with TRBD1, the D call given in the table. The length of the CDR3 is 14 amino acids, counting both ends. The germline V gene encodes CDR1 MNHEY and CDR2 SMNVEV (reference sequence). This CDR3 is CASSFLAEPDTQYF.

The chain carries TRBV6-5 and TRBJ2-2, with TRBD2 matching over 8 bases. The germline V gene encodes CDR1 MNHEY and CDR2 SVGAGI. Trimming at V came to 7 bases and at J to 6 bases, leaving 4 bases not matched to a gene. The CDR3 contains 13 residues. CDR3 amino acids: CASTGGSAGELFF. In nucleotides, the CDR3 is TGTGCCAGCACGGGGGGGTCGGCCGGGGAGCTGTTTTTT.

DNA of the CDR3: TGTGCCAGCAGTTCAACTAGCGGGGGGTTCTACAATGAGCAGTTCTTC. It is translated as CASSSTSGGFYNEQFF. The J gene is TRBJ2-1, the V gene TRBV27, with 12 bases matching TRBD2. The germline gives CDR1 MNHEY, CDR2 SMNVEV (reference sequence). The V gene end was trimmed by 4 bases and the J gene end by 3 bases; junction bases not matched to a gene: 4. The CDR3 totals 16 residues.

The chain combines TRBV5-6 with TRBJ2-7, with a weak D call TRBD1 (6 bases). Germline V lookup: CDR1 SGHDT, CDR2 YYEEEE. CDR3 length equals 15 residues. Trimming took off 4 bases at V and 6 bases at J, with 20 bases between the two ends. The CDR3 protein is CASSVFQQGWGEQYV. The CDR3 region has the DNA TGTGCCAGCAGCGTATTTCAACAGGGCTGGGGCGAGCAGTACGTC.

A remark on this clone: It is unclear where the CDR3 begins or ends on the DNA, so no DNA is shown, and the CDR3 is as TCRdb lists it. This chain joins TRBV27 and TRBJ1-5. The CDR3 has 14 amino acids, counting both end residues. Germline CDR1 MNHEY, CDR2 SMNVEV (reference sequence). The CDR3 loop is CASSSSGSNQPQHF.

Remarks on this clone: Other DNA sequences within the sample encode an identical CDR3. The rearrangement uses TRBV5-1 and TRBJ2-5; 11 bases line up with TRBD1. The CDR3 length is 15 residues. Germline CDR1 reads SGHRS; CDR2 reads YFSETQ. After removal of 4 bases from V and 1 base from J, the junction contained 3 bases not matched to a gene. CDR3 sequence: CASSPGTGGQETQYF. CDR3 nucleotides: TGCGCCAGCAGCCCCGGGACAGGGGGCCAAGAGACCCAGTACTTC.

The chain employs TRBV28 and TRBJ1-1; the D is unclear. With 1 base removed from V and 0 bases from J, the gap between germline ends came to 9 bases. The CDR3 sequence is 15 residues long. Germline V CDR1 and CDR2: MDHEN, SYDVKM. The CDR3: CASSLYPRMNTEAFF. The CDR3 DNA sequence: TGTGCCAGCAGTTTATATCCCAGGATGAACACTGAAGCTTTCTTT.

This chain uses TRBV25-1 with TRBJ2-5; no reliable D call. The V gene lost 3 bases and the J gene lost 1 base, with 18 bases spanning the gap. Germline CDR1 is MGHDK and CDR2 is SYGVNS. The CDR3 covers 17 residues. This CDR3 is CASSDLVSQFAQETQYF. The DNA for the CDR3 is TGTGCCAGCAGTGACCTTGTCAGTCAATTCGCCCAAGAGACCCAGTACTTC.

This chain connects TRBV7-2 to TRBJ1-1, with 8 bases that match TRBD1. Germline CDR1 SGHTA, CDR2 FQGNSA. The CDR3 length is 12 residues. The ends lost 3 bases at V and 10 bases at J; junction bases unmatched: 4. The CDR3 is CASSFGQGRAFF. CDR3 DNA sequence: TGTGCCAGCAGCTTCGGACAGGGTCGAGCTTTCTTT.

This clone has more than one count but fewer than ten. The chain is built from TRBV10-3 and TRBJ1-6; D is unclear. Trimming left V 0 bases short and J 7 bases short, with 4 bases between. The CDR3 sequence is 13 residues long. Germline CDR1 reads ENHRY; CDR2 reads SYGVKD. The CDR3 bases are TGTGCCATCAGTGAGTCGATAAATTCACCCCTCCACTTT. Its protein is CAISESINSPLHF.

The J gene is TRBJ2-1, the V gene TRBV28; no firm D call. Per the germline V gene, CDR1 is MDHEN and CDR2 is SYDVKM. The CDR3 contains 16 residues. V shed 6 bases and J shed 1 base, with 16 bases lying between them. The CDR3 DNA is TGTGCCAGCAGCCCGAGGACGGATCGATCCTACAATGAGCAGTTCTTC. Translating it yields CASSPRTDRSYNEQFF.

CDR3 in DNA: TGTGCCAGCAGCTTTTCTCAGGGGTACAATGAGCAGTTCTTC. Protein sequence: CASSFSQGYNEQFF. The J gene is TRBJ2-1, the V gene TRBV5-6; a weak D match, TRBD1 (6 bases). V was trimmed by 2 bases and J by 4 bases, leaving 10 bases between them. CDR1 SGHDT and CDR2 YYEEEE come from the germline V gene. This CDR3 region has 14 residues. Complete variable domain (other parts from reference TRBV5-6 and TRBJ2-1): DAGVTQSPTHLIKTRGQQVTLRCSPKSGHDTVSWYQQALGQGPQFIFQYYEEEERQRGNFPDRFSGHQFPNYSSELNVNALLLGDSALYLCASSFSQGYNEQFFGPGTRLTVL.

V usage is TRBV4-1 and J usage is TRBJ1-2; D not certain. V shed 0 bases and J shed 0 bases, with 5 bases lying between them. From germline, CDR1 is MGHRA and CDR2 YSYEKL. This CDR3 comprises 14 residues. CDR3 in amino acids: CASSQEAANYGYTF. In DNA, the CDR3 is TGCGCCAGCAGCCAAGAGGCAGCTAACTATGGCTACACCTTC.

The rearrangement joins TRBV7-3 to TRBJ1-2, with D unclear. The CDR3 sequence is 15 residues long. V gave up 0 bases and J gave up 6 bases, with 14 bases separating them. The V gene's germline CDR1 is SGHTA and CDR2 FQGTGA. The CDR3 is CASSLTGSDGDGYTF. The CDR3 DNA sequence: TGTGCCAGCAGCTTAACAGGATCGGACGGGGATGGCTACACCTTC. Full variable domain (outside the CDR3, taken from reference TRBV7-3 and TRBJ1-2): GAGVSQTPSNKVTEKGKYVELRCDPISGHTALYWYRQSLGQGPEFLIYFQGTGAADDSGLPNDRFFAVRPEGSVSTLKIQRTERGDSAVYLCASSLTGSDGDGYTFGSGTRLTVV.

The chain joins TRBV28 to TRBJ2-2; D perhaps matches TRBD2 (6 bases). Trimming cost V 3 bases and J 6 bases, with 11 bases left between them. The CDR3 runs 14 residues. Per germline, CDR1 MDHEN and CDR2 SYDVKM. DNA for the CDR3: TGTGCCAGCAGTTTCTCGGGGGAATCCGGGGAGCTGTTTTTT. The encoded protein is CASSFSGESGELFF.

The chain uses TRBV6-6 and TRBJ2-2, with D tentatively TRBD2 (6 bases). Per the germline V gene, CDR1 is MNHNY and CDR2 is SVGAGI (reference sequence). V was trimmed by 0 bases and J by 6 bases, leaving 8 bases between them. The CDR3 covers 14 residues. DNA for the CDR3: TGTGCCAGCAGTTACTCGGCGGGGCCCGGGGAGCTGTTTTTT. Encoded protein: CASSYSAGPGELFF.